Following are 26 T cell receptor beta chains from one sample sequenced in a study of cytomegalovirus exposure and HLA in healthy donors listed by TCRdb under 2017. The method behind the library was the immunoSEQ multiplex PCR assay. TCRdb retrieved this table from immuneACCESS and kept in-frame rearrangements only. Not all clones are present; in checked studies, unresolved V genes account for under half, and no reason is known for the remainder. In this sample the table shows about 160,000 clones, less than 90% of which occur a single time. Roughly 5.8% of the sample rests with the top ten. Sequenced sample: PBMCs. The receptors originated from a woman aged 30 to 39 in good health and CMV-seronegative.

The count of this clone is one. The rearrangement joins TRBV6-5 to TRBJ1-1, with D unclear. Trimming left V 6 bases short and J 4 bases short, with 12 bases between. CDR3 length: 13 residues. Germline CDR1 MNHEY, CDR2 SVGAGI. The CDR3 DNA follows: TGTGCCAGCAGAGAGAAGGTGAGCACTGAAGCTTTCTTT. Translating gives CASREKVSTEAFF.

J is TRBJ2-7 and V is TRBV6-6; the D call may be TRBD1 or TRBD2 (5 bases each). The CDR3 is made up of 16 amino acids. The germline V gene encodes CDR1 MNHNY and CDR2 SVGAGI (reference sequence). The V and J ends lost 8 bases and 0 bases respectively, with 20 bases between them. In DNA, the CDR3 is TGTGCCAGCGCCAGCCGGGGACCAGAAAGCTCCTACGAGCAGTACTTC. Protein sequence: CASASRGPESSYEQYF.

CDR3 nucleotide sequence: TGTGCCAGCAGAACAGACTCCGGGGGTGGCTACACCTTC. This encodes CASRTDSGGGYTF. This sequence joins TRBV27 and TRBJ1-2; perhaps TRBD1 as D (5 bases). This CDR3 comprises 13 residues. The V end was cut by 6 bases, the J end by 7 bases, with 15 bases between. Germline CDR1 reads MNHEY; CDR2 reads SMNVEV (reference sequence).

The rearrangement links TRBV4-3 to TRBJ1-5; no clear D gene. Trimming shortened V by 0 bases and J by 2 bases, and 8 bases separated the two germline ends. The CDR3 spans 15 residues. CDR1 and CDR2 from the germline V gene are LGHNA and YSLEER. CDR3 protein: CASSQDPQGNQPQHF. The CDR3 region has the DNA TGCGCCAGCAGCCAAGATCCCCAGGGCAATCAGCCCCAGCATTTT.

V is TRBV15 and J is TRBJ1-2; 9 bases are shared with TRBD1. Germline CDR1 LNHNV, CDR2 YYDKDF (reference sequence). The CDR3 extends over 14 amino acids. CDR3 sequence (DNA): TGTGCTACAGCAAGGCGTACAGGGGGCGTAGGCTACACCTTC. Protein: CATARRTGGVGYTF.

The V gene is TRBV28, the J gene TRBJ1-4, with D possibly matching TRBD1 (6 bases). The CDR3 has 14 amino acids. Germline CDR1 and CDR2: MDHEN and SYDVKM. V was trimmed by 7 bases and J by 8 bases, leaving 17 bases between them. CDR3 sequence (DNA): TGTGCCAGCATCCCCAAAGGGGGGAGCGAAAAACTGTTTTTT. Amino acid sequence: CASIPKGGSEKLFF.

The chain uses TRBV30 and TRBJ2-7; D not resolved. V shed 8 bases and J shed 4 bases, with 15 bases lying between them. Germline V CDR1 and CDR2: GTSNPN, SVGIG (reference sequence). There are 12 residues in the CDR3. CDR3 sequence reads: CAVDSGTYEQYF. CDR3 nucleotides: TGTGCCGTAGACTCTGGAACATACGAGCAGTACTTC.

Here the CDR3 reads CASSQQGAGTGELFF. Written as DNA, the CDR3 is TGTGCCAGCAGCCAACAGGGGGCAGGTACCGGGGAGCTGTTTTTT. The V gene is TRBV11-3, the J gene TRBJ2-2, with TRBD1 identical over 9 bases. Germline V CDR1 and CDR2: SGHNT, YENEEA. The J segment lost 5 bases and the V segment lost 5 bases, leaving 6 bases of the junction unmatched. This CDR3 is 15 amino acids long.

The rearrangement links TRBV7-2 to TRBJ2-4, with 7 bases matching TRBD1. V dropped 5 bases and J dropped 2; count of bases not matched to a gene: 9. The CDR3 has 16 amino acids. Looked up from germline, CDR1 is SGHTA and CDR2 is FQGNSA. The CDR3 region is CASSMRTGLTKNIQYF. For the CDR3, the DNA is TGTGCCAGCAGCATGAGGACAGGCCTTACCAAAAACATTCAGTACTTC.

For the CDR3, the DNA is TGTGCCAGCAGCTGGGACAGGGATTATGGCTACACCTTC. Its translation is CASSWDRDYGYTF. This chain joins TRBV5-6 and TRBJ1-2, with TRBD1 matching 9 bases. Per the germline V gene, CDR1 is SGHDT and CDR2 is YYEEEE. V was pared by 3 bases and J by 5 bases, with 2 bases of the junction left unmatched. The CDR3 length is 13 residues.

V usage is TRBV12-1 and J usage is TRBJ2-7; the table's D call, TRBD2, was not checked against the DNA. TRBV12-1 is an annotated pseudogene. CDR3 length: 14 residues. CDR3: CASSFARVTYEQYF. The DNA of the CDR3 is TGTGCCAGCAGCTTTGCGCGGGTTACCTACGAGCAGTACTTC.

The chain recombines TRBV7-2 with TRBJ2-3, with D uncertain. The CDR3 has 13 amino acids. Germline CDR1 SGHTA, CDR2 FQGNSA. V was clipped by 1 base and J by 4 bases, with 6 bases between them. The CDR3 here is CASSLVQADTQYF. CDR3 sequence (DNA): TGTGCCAGCAGCTTAGTTCAAGCAGATACGCAGTATTTT.

About this clone: Other DNA sequences in the same sample also yield this CDR3. The rearrangement links TRBV5-1 to TRBJ2-7; 7 bases align to TRBD1. This CDR3 has 12 residues. The V and J ends lost 2 bases and 4 bases, in that order; junction bases with no gene match: 0. CDR1 and CDR2 from the germline V gene are SGHRS and YFSETQ. CDR3 in amino acids: CASSLQGYEQYF. CDR3 coding DNA: TGCGCCAGCAGCTTACAGGGGTACGAGCAGTACTTC. The full variable domain, completed using reference TRBV5-1 and TRBJ2-7, is KAGVTQTPRYLIKTRGQQVTLSCSPISGHRSVSWYQQTPGQGLQFLFEYFSETQRNKGNFPGRFSGRQFSNSRSEMNVSTLELGDSALYLCASSLQGYEQYFGPGTRLTVT.

This chain connects TRBV19 to TRBJ2-7; D is tentatively TRBD1 or TRBD2 (6 bases each). The CDR3 is 15 amino acids. Germline-derived CDR1 and CDR2 are LNHDA and SQIVND (reference sequence). Trimming left V 2 bases short and J 3 bases short, with 14 bases between. In DNA, the CDR3 is TGTGCCAGTAGTATATTTGGGGGGCGGAACTACGAGCAGTACTTC. It specifies CASSIFGGRNYEQYF.

The chain couples TRBV19 to TRBJ1-5; TRBD1 matches 7 bases. This CDR3 is 15 amino acids long. Germline V gives CDR1 LNHDA, CDR2 SQIVND (reference sequence). J was trimmed by 4 bases and V by 7 bases; bases with no gene match: 10. In DNA, the CDR3 is TGTGCCAGTACCCAGACAGGGAGGGGAAATCAGCCCCAGCATTTT. It translates to CASTQTGRGNQPQHF. The full variable domain, in which reference TRBV19 and TRBJ1-5 provide the parts outside the CDR3, is DGGITQSPKYLFRKEGQNVTLSCEQNLNHDAMYWYRQDPGQGLRLIYYSQIVNDFQKGDIAEGYSVSREKKESFPLTVTSAQKNPTAFYLCASTQTGRGNQPQHFGDGTRLSIL.

The chain employs TRBV5-1 and TRBJ2-7; 10 positions agree with TRBD2. Trimming at V came to 3 bases and at J to 0 bases, leaving 3 bases not matched to a gene. The germline V gene has CDR1 SGHRS and CDR2 YFSETQ. The CDR3 consists of 15 residues. Written as DNA, the CDR3 is TGCGCCAGCAGCTCACTAGCGGGGCTCTCCTACGAGCAGTACTTC. Translation gives CASSSLAGLSYEQYF.

This rearrangement joins TRBV15 to TRBJ2-7; D is perhaps TRBD1 (5 bases). Germline V gene sequence: CDR1 LNHNV, CDR2 YYDKDF (reference sequence). V lost 1 base and J lost 5, with 18 bases in between. CDR3 size: 16 residues. CDR3 residues: CATSRGKGQGMHEQYF. CDR3 bases: TGTGCCACCAGCAGAGGAAAGGGCCAGGGCATGCACGAGCAGTACTTC.

The chain has TRBV7-9 and TRBJ1-2; 9 positions match TRBD1. CDR1 and CDR2 (germline): SEHNR, FQNEAQ (reference sequence). The CDR3 runs to 15 residues. The J segment lost 4 bases and the V segment lost 5 bases, leaving 8 bases of the junction unmatched. CDR3 nucleotide sequence: TGTGCCAGCAGCCTCTGGACAGGGGACGCCTATGGCTACACCTTC. Amino acids: CASSLWTGDAYGYTF. Full variable domain (missing parts from reference TRBV7-9 and TRBJ1-2): DTGVSQNPRHKITKRGQNVTFRCDPISEHNRLYWYRQTLGQGPEFLTYFQNEAQLEKSRLLSDRFSAERPKGSFSTLEIQRTEQGDSAMYLCASSLWTGDAYGYTFGSGTRLTVV.

This clone occurred once. The chain links TRBV23-1 to TRBJ1-5; 9 nucleotides agree with TRBD1. Being an ORF, TRBV23-1 has a function that is uncertain. Unmatched junction bases numbered 16, after V lost 2 bases and J lost 5 bases. The CDR3 extends over 19 amino acids. The CDR3 sequence: CASSQDEQETGGLYQPQHF. For the CDR3, the DNA is TGCGCCAGCAGTCAAGACGAGCAGGAGACAGGGGGACTTTATCAGCCCCAGCATTTT.

The chain has TRBV27 and TRBJ2-5, with a weak D call TRBD2 (5 bases). The CDR3 consists of 14 residues. Germline V gene sequence: CDR1 MNHEY, CDR2 SMNVEV (reference sequence). Between the trimmed V and J ends, which lost 8 bases and 4 bases, there was a span of 17 bases. DNA for the CDR3: TGTGCCAGCGCAGCGGTTGGGGTTCGAGAGACCCAGTACTTC. It yields the protein CASAAVGVRETQYF.

V gene TRBV4-1 combines with J gene TRBJ2-7; D perhaps matches TRBD2 (6 bases). V was shortened by 4 bases and J by 3 bases, with 16 bases between the two germline ends. CDR1 and CDR2 (germline): MGHRA, YSYEKL. The CDR3 length is 15 residues. CDR3: CASSPREVSGYEQYF. The CDR3 nucleotides are TGCGCCAGCAGCCCCAGGGAGGTTAGTGGCTACGAGCAGTACTTC.

This clone has a handful of counts. The CDR3 DNA reads TGTGCCAGCAGTGGCCTTCGGTCAGGATCGATGCTGACTGAAGCTTTCTTT. Encoded protein: CASSGLRSGSMLTEAFF. The chain joins TRBV27 to TRBJ1-1; D remains ambiguous. Germline lookup yields CDR1 MNHEY and CDR2 SMNVEV (reference sequence). The CDR3 totals 17 residues. Trimming removed 5 bases from V and 5 bases from J, with 24 bases in between.

The chain uses TRBV18 and TRBJ1-2; D uncertain. The germline gives CDR1 KGHSH, CDR2 LQKENI. This CDR3 is built from 12 residues. The V end lost 6 bases, the J end lost 7 bases, and 12 bases lay between the germline ends. The chain's CDR3 is CASSDTSVGYTF. Here the CDR3 DNA reads TGTGCCAGCTCTGACACCTCCGTTGGCTACACCTTC. Full variable domain (rest looked up from reference TRBV18 and TRBJ1-2): NAGVMQNPRHLVRRRGQEARLRCSPMKGHSHVYWYRQLPEEGLKFMVYLQKENIIDESGMPKERFSAEFPKEGPSILRIQQVVRGDSAAYFCASSDTSVGYTFGSGTRLTVV.

The chain uses TRBV4-2 and TRBJ2-7; TRBD2 matches 8 bases. The length of the CDR3 is 14 residues. Germline values: CDR1 LGHNA, CDR2 YNFKEQ. The junction had 8 bases not matched to a gene; V was cut back by 5 bases and J by 5 bases. This chain's CDR3 is CASSSGGRRDEQYF. As DNA, the CDR3 is TGTGCCAGCAGCAGCGGGGGCCGGCGGGACGAGCAGTACTTC.

The J gene is TRBJ2-1, the V gene TRBV29-1; TRBD2 agrees at 8 bases. CDR3 length equals 15 residues. V dropped 4 bases and J dropped 8; count of bases not matched to a gene: 13. Germline assignment: CDR1 SQVTM and CDR2 ANQGSEA. The CDR3 reads CSVVGDSGGPYEQFF. CDR3 in DNA: TGCAGCGTTGTTGGCGACTCGGGAGGGCCATATGAGCAGTTCTTC.

The chain couples TRBV5-4 to TRBJ2-1; 14 bases line up with TRBD2. CDR3 length equals 16 residues. After removal of 4 bases from V and 6 bases from J, the junction contained 6 bases not matched to a gene. The germline CDR1 and CDR2 sequences are SGHNT and YYREEE (reference sequence). CDR3 in amino acids: CASSPSGLAGVNEQFF. CDR3 bases: TGTGCCAGCAGCCCCTCGGGACTAGCGGGAGTCAATGAGCAGTTCTTC.